This T cell receptor (beta chain) was identified during a study of untreated major depressive disorder. Per germline, CDR1 MNHNS and CDR2 SASEGT. This CDR3 is built from 15 residues. Trimming at V came to 1 base and at J to 3 bases, leaving 4 bases not matched to a gene. TCRdb's table, derived via immunoSEQ multiplex PCR, lists solely in-frame clones and lacks some. The repertoire holds nearly 20,000 clones, over 75% seen once, with 0.82% in the top ten. This chain joins TRBV6-1 and TRBJ2-7; 9 bases agree with TRBD1. The receptor was derived from a woman aged 25 to 39 in good health. The sequencing sample was made of CD4+ T cells from PBMCs. The CDR3 region is CASSEGRDRVYEQYF. The CDR3 nucleotides are TGTGCCAGCAGTGAAGGGCGGGACAGGGTCTACGAGCAGTACTTC.